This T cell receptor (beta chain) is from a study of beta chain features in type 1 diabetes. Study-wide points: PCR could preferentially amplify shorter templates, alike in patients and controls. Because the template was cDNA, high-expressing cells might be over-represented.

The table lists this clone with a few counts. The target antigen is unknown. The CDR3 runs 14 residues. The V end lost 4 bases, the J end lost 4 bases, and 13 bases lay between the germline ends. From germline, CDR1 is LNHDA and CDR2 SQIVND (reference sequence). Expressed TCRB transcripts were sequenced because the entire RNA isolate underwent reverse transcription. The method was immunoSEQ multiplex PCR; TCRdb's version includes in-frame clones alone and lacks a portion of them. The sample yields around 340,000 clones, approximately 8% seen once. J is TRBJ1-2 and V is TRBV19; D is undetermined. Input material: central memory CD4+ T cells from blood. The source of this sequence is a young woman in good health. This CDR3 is CASSKGPKTYGYTF. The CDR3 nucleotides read TGTGCCAGTAGTAAGGGCCCAAAAACCTATGGCTACACCTTC.